The next 28 T cell receptor beta chains were all read from a single sample in a study of CD8 T cells in Susac syndrome. When the RNA was reverse transcribed, random hexamers were used with an input of roughly 0.45 to 1 ug. TCRdb redid the calling of the immunoSEQ multiplex PCR reads with MiXCR, one entry per CDR3 protein. The sample has 200,000 to 250,000 distinct CDR3 sequences; approximately 95% are singletons. The sample taken for sequencing was CD4+ T cells from PBMCs. Receptors originate from a human donor with multiple sclerosis.

The chain couples TRBV29-1 to TRBJ1-1, with D unclear. CDR3 length equals 13 residues. Per germline, CDR1 SQVTM and CDR2 ANQGSEA. The germline V and J ends were trimmed by 3 bases and 1 base, with 9 bases remaining between them. CDR3: CSVEWQANTEAFF. The CDR3 DNA sequence: TGCAGCGTTGAGTGGCAGGCGAACACTGAAGCTTTCTTT.

The V gene is TRBV3-1, the J gene TRBJ2-7; D gene ambiguous. The CDR3 extends over 8 amino acids. Trimming left V 8 bases short and J 7 bases short, with 3 bases between. Germline loops: CDR1 LGHDT, CDR2 YNNKEL (reference sequence). This chain's CDR3 is CASAEQYV. The DNA for the CDR3 is TGTGCCAGCGCGGAGCAGTACGTC.

The chain has TRBV6-5 and TRBJ1-6; D unclear. CDR3 length: 12 residues. The germline CDR1 and CDR2 sequences are MNHEY and SVGAGI. Trimming stripped 2 bases from V and 10 bases from J, with 6 bases between. The CDR3, as DNA: TGTGCCAGCAGTTACCTGTTCTCACCCCTCCACTTT. Protein sequence: CASSYLFSPLHF.

The genes are TRBV12-3 or TRBV12-4 and TRBJ1-2; D remains ambiguous. The CDR3 has 13 residues. The V gene lost 6 bases and the J gene lost 6 bases, with 14 bases spanning the gap. This CDR3 reads CASRLSGGNGYTF. The CDR3 DNA reads TGTGCCAGCAGGCTCAGTGGTGGAAATGGCTACACCTTC.

V is TRBV29-1 and J is TRBJ1-1, with 8 bases that match TRBD1. The V gene's germline CDR1 is SQVTM and CDR2 ANQGSEA. V lost 7 bases, J lost 10 bases, and 8 bases stayed unmatched. The length of the CDR3 is 11 residues. For the CDR3, the DNA is TGCAGCGGGAGACAGGGGATAGGAGCTTTCTTT. It translates to CSGRQGIGAFF.

In DNA, the CDR3 is TGTGCCAGCAGCTTATGGACAGGGTATACAGATACGCAGTATTTT. Amino acid sequence: CASSLWTGYTDTQYF. This chain connects TRBV7-9 to TRBJ2-3, with TRBD1 matching over 8 bases. The V gene end was trimmed by 2 bases and the J gene end by 3 bases; junction bases not matched to a gene: 4. Germline V gives CDR1 SEHNR, CDR2 FQNEAQ (reference sequence). There are 15 residues in the CDR3.

CDR3 sequence: CASSLASDQPQHF. In DNA form, the CDR3 reads TGTGCCAGCAGCTTAGCTAGTGATCAGCCCCAGCATTTT. The chain is built from TRBV7-9 and TRBJ1-5; D gene unclear. CDR1 SEHNR and CDR2 FQNEAQ come from the germline V gene (reference sequence). The CDR3 has 13 residues. V lost 0 bases and J lost 5, with 5 bases in between.

The chain has TRBV30 and TRBJ2-5; possible D gene TRBD2, 6 bases. Per germline, CDR1 GTSNPN and CDR2 SVGIG (reference sequence). Trimming removed 2 bases at V and 5 bases at J, with 18 bases between. The CDR3 is 15 amino acids. The CDR3 DNA is TGTGCCTGGAGTTACAAAAGCGGGCCGTGGGAGACCCAGTACTTC. As protein: CAWSYKSGPWETQYF.

V is TRBV29-1 and J is TRBJ1-2; unclear D gene. The CDR3 covers 13 residues. From germline, CDR1 is SQVTM and CDR2 ANQGSEA. Deletions cut 4 bases from V and 12 bases from J, with 21 bases between. This chain's CDR3 is CSVGPKPMARDTF. As DNA, the CDR3 is TGCAGCGTTGGGCCGAAACCTATGGCTAGAGACACCTTC. The full variable domain, its missing parts supplied by reference TRBV29-1 and TRBJ1-2, is SAVISQKPSRDICQRGTSLTIQCQVDSQVTMMFWYRQQPGQSLTLIATANQGSEATYESGFVIDKFPISRPNLTFSTLTVSNMSPEDSSIYLCSVGPKPMARDTFGSGTRLTVV.

The sample holds one count of this clonotype. The DNA of the CDR3 is TGTGCCAGCTCACCACCGCTGGATGAGCAGTTCTTC. Translation gives CASSPPLDEQFF. The genes are TRBV18 and TRBJ2-1; no reliable D call. Germline assignment: CDR1 KGHSH and CDR2 LQKENI. Trimming took off 0 bases at V and 8 bases at J, with 5 bases between the two ends. The CDR3 has 12 amino acids. Variable domain in full (rest from reference TRBV18 and TRBJ2-1): NAGVMQNPRHLVRRRGQEARLRCSPMKGHSHVYWYRQLPEEGLKFMVYLQKENIIDESGMPKERFSAEFPKEGPSILRIQQVVRGDSAAYFCASSPPLDEQFFGPGTRLTVL.

In its sample, this clonotype was seen once. This sequence joins TRBV15 and TRBJ2-3; D remains ambiguous. The CDR3 is 15 amino acids. Germline CDR1 and CDR2: LNHNV and YYDKDF (reference sequence). The V and J ends lost 0 bases and 2 bases respectively, with 9 bases between them. The chain's CDR3 is CATSRDSAFTDTQYF. CDR3 in DNA: TGTGCCACCAGCAGAGACAGTGCTTTCACAGATACGCAGTATTTT.

V usage is TRBV27 and J usage is TRBJ2-3; no firm D call. V was clipped by 1 base and J by 2 bases, with 4 bases between them. Germline CDR1 MNHEY, CDR2 SMNVEV (reference sequence). The CDR3 has 13 residues. CDR3 nucleotides: TGTGCCAGCAGTTTATGGAACACAGATACGCAGTATTTT. The encoded protein is CASSLWNTDTQYF.

This rearrangement joins TRBV9 to TRBJ2-3, with a possible D match to TRBD1 (5 bases). Germline CDR1 and CDR2: SGDLS and YYNGEE. V was cut by 1 base and J by 5 bases, with 17 bases left in between. This CDR3 has 16 amino acids. CDR3 amino acids: CASSVLGLSSGDTQYF. Here the CDR3 DNA reads TGTGCCAGCAGCGTACTGGGGCTCTCCTCGGGAGATACGCAGTATTTT.

The V and J genes are TRBV3-1 and TRBJ2-5; possible D gene TRBD1, 6 bases. V shed 3 bases and J shed 4 bases, with 15 bases lying between them. The CDR3 is 15 amino acids. Germline assignment: CDR1 LGHDT and CDR2 YNNKEL (reference sequence). CDR3 DNA sequence: TGTGCCAGCAGCCAGGGACAATTACCCCTAGAGACCCAGTACTTC. Protein product: CASSQGQLPLETQYF.

The rearrangement joins TRBV7-8 to TRBJ1-2, with a tentative D call TRBD1 (5 bases). Germline lookup yields CDR1 SGHVS and CDR2 FQNEAQ. V was clipped by 0 bases and J by 4 bases, with 9 bases between them. The CDR3 extends over 14 amino acids. In DNA form, the CDR3 reads TGTGCCAGCAGCTTAGCGGGGACGGTCTATGGCTACACCTTC. This translates into CASSLAGTVYGYTF. The full variable domain, in which reference TRBV7-8 and TRBJ1-2 provide the parts outside the CDR3, is GAGVSQSPRYKVAKRGQDVALRCDPISGHVSLFWYQQALGQGPEFLTYFQNEAQLDKSGLPSDRFFAERPEGSVSTLKIQRTQQEDSAVYLCASSLAGTVYGYTFGSGTRLTVV.

The chain couples TRBV10-3 to TRBJ1-5, with D uncertain. In germline, CDR1 is ENHRY, CDR2 SYGVKD. The V end lost 8 bases, the J end lost 5 bases, and 10 bases lay between the germline ends. This CDR3 is 12 amino acids long. The CDR3 spells CAIRGLDQPQHF. The CDR3 nucleotides read TGTGCCATCCGGGGTTTGGATCAGCCCCAGCATTTT.

The J gene is TRBJ2-3, the V gene TRBV29-1; no reliable D call. This CDR3 contains 13 residues. Looked up from germline, CDR1 is SQVTM and CDR2 is ANQGSEA. V lost 6 bases, J lost 1 base, and 11 bases lay in between. This CDR3 is CSVELMGTDTQYF. The CDR3 DNA sequence: TGCAGCGTCGAACTCATGGGCACAGATACGCAGTATTTT.

The chain has TRBV29-1 and TRBJ1-1; D remains ambiguous. The germline V gene has CDR1 SQVTM and CDR2 ANQGSEA. This CDR3 spans 10 amino acids. V was shortened by 4 bases and J by 8 bases, with 8 bases between the two germline ends. CDR3 residues: CSVGVVEAFF. The CDR3 coding sequence is TGCAGCGTTGGAGTAGTCGAAGCTTTCTTT.

The chain uses TRBV6-1 and TRBJ2-3, with 7 bases that match TRBD1. The length of the CDR3 is 15 residues. V was clipped by 5 bases and J by 1 base; unmatched bases: 6. Germline values: CDR1 MNHNS, CDR2 SASEGT. CDR3 sequence (DNA): TGTGCCAGCAGTACCCGGGACAGACGCACAGATACGCAGTATTTT. Its translation is CASSTRDRRTDTQYF.

The gene calls are TRBV29-1 and TRBJ2-1; 8 nucleotides match TRBD2. Trimming cost V 2 bases and J 5 bases; bases outside gene matches: 8. In germline, CDR1 is SQVTM, CDR2 ANQGSEA. The CDR3 sequence is 15 residues long. CDR3 DNA sequence: TGCAGCGTTGAACCCCGAGAGCGGGGGCACAATGAGCAGTTCTTC. It yields the protein CSVEPRERGHNEQFF.

The chain uses TRBV29-1 and TRBJ2-5, with a weak D call TRBD2 (5 bases). This CDR3 region has 13 residues. Germline-derived CDR1 and CDR2 are SQVTM and ANQGSEA. Deletions cut 3 bases from V and 4 bases from J, with 12 bases between. The DNA of the CDR3 is TGCAGCGTTGATTTGGGAGATCGAGAGACCCAGTACTTC. The encoded protein is CSVDLGDRETQYF.

V usage is TRBV6-4 and J usage is TRBJ2-7; D is unclear. This CDR3 is 14 amino acids long. Trimming took 0 bases from V and 2 from J, leaving 8 bases between them. Looked up from germline, CDR1 is MRHNA and CDR2 is SNTAGT. This CDR3 is CASSDSNRTYEQYF. CDR3 DNA sequence: TGTGCCAGCAGTGACTCCAACCGGACCTACGAGCAGTACTTC.

The chain carries TRBV12-5 and TRBJ1-2; 7 bases are shared with TRBD1. V dropped 0 bases and J dropped 4; count of bases not matched to a gene: 8. The length of the CDR3 is 16 residues. Germline V gene lookup returns CDR1 LGHNT and CDR2 FRNRAP. This chain's CDR3 is CASGLVRQGRSYGYTF. In DNA form, the CDR3 reads TGTGCTAGTGGTTTGGTAAGACAGGGCAGGAGCTATGGCTACACCTTC.

This clonotype appeared once. The chain joins TRBV29-1 to TRBJ2-1; D is unclear. The CDR3 totals 14 residues. V gave up 7 bases and J gave up 3 bases, with 16 bases separating them. In germline, CDR1 is SQVTM, CDR2 ANQGSEA. The DNA for the CDR3 is TGCAGCGCCCGTAAGGGTACCGACTACAATGAGCAGTTCTTC. This sequence encodes CSARKGTDYNEQFF.

The chain joins TRBV30 to TRBJ2-7; TRBD1 agrees at 9 bases. With 7 bases clipped from V and 4 bases from J, the junction kept 5 bases outside the gene matches. The CDR3 is 12 residues long. The germline CDR1 and CDR2 sequences are GTSNPN and SVGIG (reference sequence). The CDR3 region is CAYHRGPYEQYF. The CDR3 DNA sequence: TGTGCCTACCACAGGGGGCCTTACGAGCAGTACTTC.

The chain joins TRBV4-2 to TRBJ1-4, with 7 bases aligning to TRBD1. J lost 8 bases, V lost 0 bases, and 12 bases had no gene match. Germline V gene data show CDR1 as LGHNA and CDR2 as YNFKEQ. The CDR3 sequence is 17 residues long. CDR3 DNA sequence: TGTGCCAGCAGCCAAGAGGACAGGATGGAGGATACCGAAAAACTGTTTTTT. Protein: CASSQEDRMEDTEKLFF.

This clonotype was counted once. The V and J genes are TRBV20-1 and TRBJ2-5; 9 bases map to TRBD2. This CDR3 is built from 15 residues. Germline CDR1 DFQATT, CDR2 SNEGSKA (reference sequence). Trimming took 6 bases from V and 1 from J; bases not matched to a gene: 9. The CDR3 is CSADVLAGTQETQYF. CDR3 in DNA: TGCAGTGCCGATGTGCTAGCGGGGACCCAAGAGACCCAGTACTTC.

V and J are TRBV6-5 and TRBJ2-1; D may be TRBD2 (5 bases). Trimming removed 6 bases from V and 2 bases from J, with 14 bases in between. The CDR3 contains 15 residues. CDR1 is MNHEY, CDR2 SVGAGI, per germline. CDR3 nucleotides: TGTGCCAGCAGGAGACGGGGTAATCCCTACAATGAGCAGTTCTTC. It is translated as CASRRRGNPYNEQFF.